This TCR beta chain is from a study of cytomegalovirus exposure and HLA in healthy donors. About the study: Genotyping of roughly 400 donors showed that around 81% belonged to the Caucasian-associated ancestry cluster.

Researchers ran the PCR with 60 Vbeta and 13 Jbeta primers. TCRdb's table, derived via immunoSEQ multiplex PCR, lists solely in-frame clones and lacks some. The sample consists of some 180,000 clones, roughly 77% of them appearing once. Study findings and constraints: Reportedly, HLA-A and HLA-B alleles of most subjects were accurately predicted from TCR beta.

Comments on this clone: The antigen remains undetermined.

Germline V CDR1 and CDR2: MNHNS, SASEGT. The V end lost 0 bases, the J end lost 6 bases, and 9 bases lay between the germline ends. The CDR3 is made up of 13 amino acids. The receptor was derived from a woman under 40 in good health and CMV-seronegative. The chain employs TRBV6-1 and TRBJ2-7; unclear D gene. Material for sequencing was PBMCs. Written as DNA, the CDR3 is TGTGCCAGCAGTGAAGCCGCGGATCTCGAGCAGTACTTC. It specifies CASSEAADLEQYF.